This section outlines one T cell receptor (beta chain) sequence together with its context. This receptor's antigen is unknown. Base-call qualities are not available, and no considerably larger clone is one nucleotide away. This sample is part of a study of blood T cell repertoires in COVID-19 (TCRdb year 2020). Context from the whole study: Collaborator samples came from the United States, Italy and Spain and covered acute and convalescent phases of COVID-19. A freely available public database, intended as a resource for researchers studying the immune response to SARS-CoV-2, is where the repertoires were released. Deeply sampled blood TCRbeta repertoires from subjects exposed to, actively infected with, or recovered from COVID-19 were included in the dataset. The prospective study material was composed of cDNA or gDNA derived from T cells, B-cell-depleted T cells, or PBMCs. Where available, HLA class I and class II types were taken from metadata supplied by the sample provider and were not determined by assay-based typing. Nearly every sample came with metadata listing a de-identified subject ID, COVID-19 status, age in years and sex. Samples came from the ongoing ImmuneRACE study (first 160 participants) plus 1,254 subjects from 6 global collaborators. Study-wide findings and limitations: How much clinical and demographic metadata was included differed by source and by participant, and the metadata was provided uncurated.

CDR1 and CDR2 are drawn from the germline V gene: SGDLS, YYNGEE. The CDR3 runs 14 amino acids, cysteine and phenylalanine included. Left in the record is the CDR3 DNA by itself, 42 bases read in frame from the first base. The trim is 4 bases for V and 2 bases for J, with a gap of 13 bases between the germline ends. Whole blood was collected in K2EDTA tubes by collaborating institutions according to the institutions' own protocols. For TCRbeta analysis, collaborators shipped samples in one of three forms: frozen whole blood, isolated PBMCs, or DNA extracted from either of those sample types. TCRbeta CDR3 regions were amplified from genomic DNA by means of the immunoSEQ Assay, a bias-controlled multiplex PCR. The original pipeline was this. Within the assay, amplification of reference gene primers was used to estimate how many nucleated cells each sample contained. Sequence reads were collapsed and filtered to measure the absolute abundance of every unique TCRbeta CDR3 rearrangement. For each sample, productive Simpson clonality was calculated as the square root of Simpson's diversity index across productive rearrangements. Imported from immuneACCESS, the table was reduced by TCRdb to in-frame sequences with V and J called. These copies leave out some clones; in studies compared against another copy, an unresolved V gene accounts for under half, and the cause of the remainder is not known. V, J and clone size were drawn from that table, and D and trimming were deduced from the DNA. This sample has under 250,000 clones in its table, and roughly four fifths of those were observed once. Approximately 4.5% of the sample belongs to the ten largest clones.

The sequence came from a woman in her 70s with acute or convalescent COVID-19. The sequence joins TRBV9 to TRBJ2-7, with an unclear D gene assignment. Sequencing was done on a sample of peripheral blood. CDR3 reads: CASSPTQNAYEQYF. The nucleotide sequence reads as follows: TGTGCCAGCAGCCCGACACAGAACGCCTACGAGCAGTACTTC.